This T cell receptor beta chain was recovered during a study of blood T cell repertoires in COVID-19 (dated by TCRdb to 2018 to 2021). In the study overall: Samples from collaborators originated in the United States, Italy and Spain and spanned both the acute and convalescent phases of COVID-19. The material from the prospective study consisted of cDNA or gDNA derived from T cells, B-cell-depleted T cells, or PBMCs. The dataset comprised deeply sampled blood TCRbeta repertoires from subjects exposed to, actively infected with, or recovered from COVID-19. The repertoires were released in a freely available public database intended as a resource for research on the immune response to SARS-CoV-2. The samples were drawn from two sources: the first 160 participants of the ongoing ImmuneRACE study, and 1,254 subjects contributed by 6 global collaborators. A de-identified subject ID, COVID-19 status, age in years and sex were almost always included in the sample metadata. Where available, HLA class I and class II types were taken from metadata supplied by the sample provider and were not determined by assay-based typing.

The collaborating institutions used their own protocols to collect whole blood in K2EDTA tubes. Collaborator samples were shipped for TCRbeta analysis as frozen whole blood, isolated PBMCs, or DNA extracted from either sample type. From the cysteine through the phenylalanine, the CDR3 covers 16 amino acids. The only DNA kept is the CDR3, 48 bases in frame from the first base. V loses 4 bases of germline sequence and J loses 4 bases, and the interval between the two ends is 20 bases. General findings and caveats noted by the study authors: How much clinical and demographic metadata was included differed by source and by participant, and the metadata was provided uncurated.

About this clone: Its recognized antigen is unknown. No quality values exist for individual bases; no much larger clone is one base distant.

The immunoSEQ Assay, a bias-controlled multiplex PCR, was used to amplify TCRbeta CDR3 regions from genomic DNA. Per the original workflow: Within the assay, amplification of reference gene primers was used to estimate how many nucleated cells each sample contained. To quantify the absolute abundance of each unique TCRbeta CDR3 rearrangement, sequence reads were collapsed and filtered. For each sample, productive Simpson clonality was calculated as the square root of Simpson's diversity index over productive rearrangements. The immuneACCESS repertoire file appears here via TCRdb, limited to in-frame rearrangements. These files lack a portion of the clones; in checked studies, under half of the deficit traces to unresolved V genes, and the cause of the others is not known. The V and J calls and clone size are taken from that table; D and trimming were inferred from the DNA. Within this sample are about 190,000 clones, with approximately 86% of them counted one time only. Of the sample, 2.7% falls within the top ten clones.

Sequencing used peripheral blood. This TCR was sampled from a man aged 35 to 55 with active or convalescent COVID-19. The V gene is TRBV23-1 and the J gene is TRBJ2-7; the D gene is perhaps TRBD1, on 7 matching bases. TRBV23-1 is an open reading frame, and its role is uncertain. The bases are TGCGCCAGCAGTCGCCCGACAGGGAGGTTAGGTTACGAGCAGTACTTC. It encodes CASSRPTGRLGYEQYF.